This T cell receptor (beta chain) originates from a study of blood T cells in healthy people across ages. Across the study: With template switching, about one barcoded beta molecule was captured per two T cells.

Concerning this clonotype: A much larger clone lies a single base off, so this may be a read error.

Then a second PCR, running roughly 7 to 12 cycles, was carried out with a sample-barcoded 5' primer and a J-beta primer mix. TCRdb fed the 5' RACE reads into MiXCR, producing one record per CDR3 protein. The table lists 800,000 to 950,000 distinct CDR3 sequences, 25% to 35% of them singletons, with about 9.4% in the top ten. The germline V gene encodes CDR1 SGHTA and CDR2 FQGNSA. This CDR3 region has 17 residues. These data were also filed under a second study, of T cells of mothers and their children.

The TCR sequence derives from a woman aged 40 to 50 in good health. The chain has TRBV7-2 and TRBJ2-7; 9 bases are a match to TRBD1. The J call may be faulty, since TRBJ2-1 better matches the DNA end. Sequencing input: blood. This CDR3 reads CASSLRCPGQGWNEQFF. In DNA, the CDR3 is TGTGCCAGCAGCTTAAGGTGTCCGGGACAGGGCTGGAATGAGCAGTTCTTC.